This passage covers 31 T cell receptor beta chains from one sample sequenced in a study of regulatory T cells in long-lasting Graves disease. The time point denotes: newly diagnosed GD, antithyroid drugs for less than 3 months. Extracted PBMC RNA gave rise to the TCR library. The authors built TCR beta libraries using iRepertoire HTBI primers and Arm-PCR of CDR3 regions. TCRdb re-called the multiplex PCR reads with MiXCR, one entry per CDR3 protein. The sample contains about 460,000 distinct CDR3 sequences, about 15% of which appear only once. The sample also formed part of further work on T cells in Graves' hyperthyroidism and ophthalmopathy.

The sample consisted of peripheral blood mononuclear cells (PBMCs), taken at new diagnosis, from a patient treated with antithyroid drugs. Receptors originate from a woman aged 45-65 years with Graves disease.

This chain uses TRBV6-8 with TRBJ2-5; unclear D gene. The CDR3 is 15 amino acids. V was pared by 7 bases and J by 5 bases, with 20 bases between. The germline gives CDR1 MNHGY, CDR2 SAAAGT. The CDR3 bases are TGTGCCAGCACCGAGCGACGAACAACTTGGGAGACCCAGTACTTC. Amino acids: CASTERRTTWETQYF.

The J gene is TRBJ1-2, the V gene TRBV12-3 or TRBV12-4; a weak D match, TRBD1 (5 bases). The CDR3 is 16 residues long. V lost 6 bases, J lost 4 bases, and 21 bases lay in between. This CDR3 is CASSPEGLGRLYGYTF. In DNA form, the CDR3 reads TGTGCCAGCAGCCCCGAGGGGTTGGGCAGGCTCTATGGCTACACCTTC.

CDR3 amino acids: CASSTYDWLAGSETQYF. CDR3 DNA: TGTGCCAGCAGCACATACGATTGGCTAGCGGGATCGGAGACCCAGTACTTC. The chain links TRBV28 to TRBJ2-1, with 9 bases aligning to TRBD2. The DNA end favors TRBJ2-5, so the J call may be wrong. The CDR3 consists of 17 residues. Looked up from germline, CDR1 is MDHEN and CDR2 is SYDVKM.

This clonotype was picked up many times. J is TRBJ1-2 and V is TRBV6-5, with TRBD1 as a possible D gene (5 bases). The length of the CDR3 is 14 residues. V was clipped by 2 bases and J by 4 bases, with 11 bases between them. Germline V CDR1 and CDR2: MNHEY, SVGAGI. The CDR3 reads CASSYAGFGYGYTF. In DNA form, the CDR3 reads TGTGCCAGCAGTTACGCAGGGTTTGGCTATGGCTACACCTTC.

This clonotype has a count of ten or more. V is TRBV11-2 and J is TRBJ2-7; the match to TRBD2 covers 13 bases. The germline V gene has CDR1 SGHAT and CDR2 FQNNGV. V was clipped by 7 bases and J by 5 bases; unmatched bases: 14. This CDR3 comprises 17 residues. The CDR3 DNA reads TGTGCCAGCACCCCTGGCACAGGACTAGCGGGAGTTGACGAGCAGTACTTC. Translating it yields CASTPGTGLAGVDEQYF. Full variable domain (remainder filled in from reference TRBV11-2 and TRBJ2-7): EAGVAQSPRYKIIEKRQSVAFWCNPISGHATLYWYQQILGQGPKLLIQFQNNGVVDDSQLPKDRFSAERLKGVDSTLKIQPAKLEDSAVYLCASTPGTGLAGVDEQYFGPGTRLTVT.

This clonotype has ten or more counts. The V gene is TRBV12-3 or TRBV12-4, the J gene TRBJ2-7; 10 bases fit TRBD2. CDR3 length: 18 amino acids. V was clipped by 0 bases and J by 4 bases; unmatched bases: 12. The CDR3, as DNA: TGTGCCAGCAGTTTAGCGACGGGTGCTCTAGCGGGAGCATACGAGCAGTACTTC. Translating gives CASSLATGALAGAYEQYF.

The chain uses TRBV9 and TRBJ1-5; 7 bases map to TRBD1. The CDR3 has 16 amino acids. Germline V gene data show CDR1 as SGDLS and CDR2 as YYNGEE. Trimming took 4 bases from V and 0 from J; bases not matched to a gene: 7. The CDR3 protein is CASSQGGAGSNQPQHF. In DNA form, the CDR3 reads TGTGCCAGCAGCCAGGGGGGGGCGGGTAGCAATCAGCCCCAGCATTTT.

This clonotype showed up many times. V gene TRBV3-1 combines with J gene TRBJ2-3; 15 positions agree with TRBD2. The CDR3 is made up of 18 amino acids. Losses at the gene ends were 4 bases for V and 2 bases for J; bases not matched to a gene: 7. CDR1 and CDR2 from the germline V gene are LGHDT and YNNKEL (reference sequence). In DNA, the CDR3 is TGTGCCAGCAGCCCCAGGACTAGCGGGAGGGGTTCCACAGATACGCAGTATTTT. Protein: CASSPRTSGRGSTDTQYF.

This clonotype was picked up many times. CDR3 in amino acids: CASSLVLAGGEQYF. In DNA, the CDR3 is TGTGCCAGCAGCTTAGTGCTAGCGGGAGGCGAGCAGTACTTC. The gene calls are TRBV28 and TRBJ2-7, with 11 bases matching TRBD2. Germline trimming cut 6 bases from V and 6 bases from J; bases unmatched to any gene: 7. The germline gives CDR1 MDHEN, CDR2 SYDVKM. This CDR3 contains 14 residues.

In this sample, this clonotype turned up many times. The chain has TRBV12-3 or TRBV12-4 and TRBJ2-7; 8 nucleotides align to TRBD2. Losses at the gene ends were 5 bases for V and 2 bases for J; bases not matched to a gene: 5. The CDR3 totals 14 residues. The CDR3 spells CASSGELAAYEQYF. The CDR3 region has the DNA TGTGCCAGCAGTGGAGAACTAGCGGCCTACGAGCAGTACTTC.

This chain connects TRBV3-1 to TRBJ2-7, with 14 bases lining up with TRBD2. There are 17 residues in the CDR3. Germline loops: CDR1 LGHDT, CDR2 YNNKEL (reference sequence). V dropped 6 bases and J dropped 2; count of bases not matched to a gene: 9. CDR3 coding DNA: TGTGCCAGCAGGGCCAGACTAGCGGGAGGGGAAGCCTACGAGCAGTACTTC. Protein sequence: CASRARLAGGEAYEQYF.

This clonotype appeared many times. The chain joins TRBV5-1 to TRBJ2-1; D gene unclear. This CDR3 region has 15 residues. Germline-derived CDR1 and CDR2 are SGHRS and YFSETQ. V lost 4 bases, J lost 8 bases, and 19 bases lay in between. The CDR3 protein is CASSGGPAGLDEQFF. The CDR3 DNA reads as TGCGCCAGCAGCGGTGGCCCAGCCGGGCTAGATGAGCAGTTCTTC.

This clonotype was seen ten or more times. This chain connects TRBV28 to TRBJ2-7; D call uncertain. The V gene's germline CDR1 is MDHEN and CDR2 SYDVKM. V was shortened by 4 bases and J by 5 bases, with 3 bases between the two germline ends. This CDR3 is 10 amino acids long. The CDR3 reads CASSSNEQYF. For the CDR3, the DNA is TGTGCCAGCAGTTCAAACGAGCAGTACTTC.

This clonotype was seen ten or more times. V is TRBV2 and J is TRBJ2-7, with a weak D call TRBD1 (6 bases). Trimming cost V 7 bases and J 3 bases, with 16 bases left between them. The length of the CDR3 is 14 residues. CDR1 and CDR2 from the germline V gene are SNHLY and FYNNEI. For the CDR3, the DNA is TGTGCCAGCATTTGGGCGGCAGGGGACTACGAGCAGTACTTC. The encoded protein is CASIWAAGDYEQYF.

This clonotype was detected many times. V gene TRBV2 combines with J gene TRBJ2-3; unclear D gene. V was cut by 7 bases and J by 3 bases, with 17 bases left in between. Germline lookup yields CDR1 SNHLY and CDR2 FYNNEI. The CDR3 loop spans 15 amino acids. The CDR3 loop is CASNKVQFITDTQYF. CDR3 bases: TGTGCCAGCAATAAAGTCCAGTTTATAACAGATACGCAGTATTTT.

This clonotype was seen many times. This is likely a read error, given that the CDR3 carries no conserved phenylalanine or tryptophan at its end. The chain recombines TRBV10-3 with TRBJ1-1, with 7 bases matching TRBD1. The CDR3 runs 15 residues. V lost 6 bases and J lost 0; bases outside the gene matches: 7. The germline CDR1 and CDR2 sequences are ENHRY and SYGVKD. In DNA, the CDR3 is TGTGCCATCAGGCGGGACAGCATAATGAACACTGAAGCTTTCCTT. Translating it yields CAIRRDSIMNTEAFL.

The J gene is TRBJ2-7, the V gene TRBV6-2 or TRBV6-3; D gene unclear. This CDR3 is 12 amino acids long. V shed 3 bases and J shed 6 bases, with 9 bases lying between them. Germline values: CDR1 MNHEY, CDR2 SVGEGT. The CDR3 sequence is CASSYGTLEQYF. The DNA of the CDR3 is TGTGCCAGCAGTTATGGTACGCTCGAGCAGTACTTC.

This clonotype was picked up many times. The rearrangement uses TRBV27 and TRBJ2-1; D gene unclear. Germline V gene lookup returns CDR1 MNHEY and CDR2 SMNVEV (reference sequence). V was trimmed by 4 bases and J by 7 bases, leaving 5 bases between them. The CDR3 length is 11 residues. The CDR3: CASSSGNEQFF. Here the CDR3 DNA reads TGTGCCAGCAGTTCAGGTAATGAGCAGTTCTTC.

This clonotype has ten or more counts. This chain links TRBV2 with TRBJ1-1, with D possibly TRBD1 on 5 matching bases. This CDR3 is built from 14 residues. V gave up 7 bases and J gave up 0 bases, with 12 bases separating them. Germline V gives CDR1 SNHLY, CDR2 FYNNEI. The CDR3 loop is CASTPDILNTEAFF. In DNA, the CDR3 is TGTGCCAGCACCCCGGACATATTGAACACTGAAGCTTTCTTT.

The chain uses TRBV5-5 and TRBJ1-2, with TRBD1 matching 7 bases. The germline CDR1 and CDR2 sequences are SGHKS and YYEKEE (reference sequence). V was pared by 5 bases and J by 5 bases, with 9 bases of the junction left unmatched. CDR3 size: 14 residues. The CDR3 reads CASSSTGTQYGYTF. The DNA of the CDR3 is TGTGCCAGCAGTTCGACAGGGACCCAATATGGCTACACCTTC. The whole variable domain, filled in from reference TRBV5-5 and TRBJ1-2, reads DAGVTQSPTHLIKTRGQQVTLRCSPISGHKSVSWYQQVLGQGPQFIFQYYEKEERGRGNFPDRFSARQFPNYSSELNVNALLLGDSALYLCASSSTGTQYGYTFGSGTRLTVV.

This clonotype was seen at least ten times. The gene calls are TRBV29-1 and TRBJ2-3; the match to TRBD2 covers 9 bases. Germline V gene sequence: CDR1 SQVTM, CDR2 ANQGSEA. Losses at the gene ends were 3 bases for V and 5 bases for J; bases not matched to a gene: 6. This CDR3 has 14 amino acids. The CDR3 sequence: CSVEGREGQDTQYF. The CDR3 DNA follows: TGCAGCGTTGAGGGGCGGGAGGGCCAAGATACGCAGTATTTT.

This clonotype occurred many times. The gene calls are TRBV12-3 or TRBV12-4 and TRBJ1-1; D is perhaps TRBD1 (6 bases). The V and J ends lost 10 bases and 1 base respectively, with 13 bases between them. The CDR3 sequence is 13 residues long. CDR3 loop: CATLGQENTEAFF. The DNA of the CDR3 is TGTGCCACCCTGGGACAAGAGAACACTGAAGCTTTCTTT.

Worth noting for this clonotype: An end of the junction does not agree with germline; a read error may underlie this. The V and J genes are TRBV20-1 and TRBJ1-4; TRBD1 is a possible D gene (6 bases). Germline-derived CDR1 and CDR2 are DFQATT and SNEGSKA (reference sequence). The CDR3 covers 11 residues. The CDR3 sequence: CSASLQGLVSF. DNA for the CDR3: TGCAGTGCATCGCTACAGGGTCTAGTCTCTTTT.

The chain combines TRBV7-9 with TRBJ2-1; TRBD2 matches at 7 bases. After removal of 6 bases from V and 2 bases from J, the junction contained 4 bases not matched to a gene. Germline CDR1 SEHNR, CDR2 FQNEAQ (reference sequence). CDR3 size: 14 residues. The chain's CDR3 is CASSDGLAYNEQFF. The CDR3 DNA is TGTGCCAGCAGTGACGGACTAGCCTACAATGAGCAGTTCTTC.

Ten or more counts support this clonotype. The CDR3 sequence: CASSLFAGGSTDTQYF. In DNA, the CDR3 is TGTGCCAGCAGTTTATTTGCGGGAGGTAGCACAGATACGCAGTATTTT. This chain uses TRBV28 with TRBJ2-3, with 8 positions matching TRBD2. The CDR3 is made up of 16 amino acids. Germline values: CDR1 MDHEN, CDR2 SYDVKM. V lost 1 base, J lost 0 bases, and 3 bases stayed unmatched.

This clonotype was detected many times. The chain recombines TRBV28 with TRBJ2-2; TRBD1 aligns across 12 bases. Germline loops: CDR1 MDHEN, CDR2 SYDVKM. The CDR3 is 16 amino acids. Losses at the gene ends were 4 bases for V and 9 bases for J; bases not matched to a gene: 9. The CDR3 region is CASSSPGQGALRELFF. CDR3 DNA sequence: TGTGCCAGCAGTTCTCCGGGACAGGGGGCGCTCCGGGAGCTGTTTTTT.

This clonotype was picked up a small number of times. V and J are TRBV2 and TRBJ2-2; D is perhaps TRBD2 (7 bases). Germline CDR1 is SNHLY and CDR2 is FYNNEI. Trimming stripped 7 bases from V and 6 bases from J, with 12 bases between. The CDR3 totals 13 residues. DNA for the CDR3: TGTGCCAGCAACCGGGGGGCCTCCGGGGAGCTGTTTTTT. This translates into CASNRGASGELFF.

The chain employs TRBV6-5 and TRBJ1-6; TRBD1 is a possible D gene (6 bases). The germline CDR1 and CDR2 sequences are MNHEY and SVGAGI. V was pared by 0 bases and J by 9 bases, with 18 bases between. The CDR3 extends over 17 amino acids. CDR3 in amino acids: CASSYSRNGGARSPLHF. In nucleotides, the CDR3 is TGTGCCAGCAGTTACTCGAGGAATGGGGGGGCACGTTCACCCCTCCACTTT.

In its sample, this clonotype was seen many times. The V and J genes are TRBV28 and TRBJ2-1; tentative D call: TRBD2 (5 bases). V was pared by 6 bases and J by 9 bases, with 18 bases between. The length of the CDR3 is 14 residues. The germline V gene encodes CDR1 MDHEN and CDR2 SYDVKM. This chain's CDR3 is CASSREFPPIEQFF. The DNA of the CDR3 is TGTGCCAGCAGCCGGGAATTCCCTCCAATTGAGCAGTTCTTC.

The chain has TRBV5-8 and TRBJ2-5; tentatively, D is TRBD2 (6 bases). CDR1 is SGHTS and CDR2 is YDEGEE in the germline V gene. The CDR3 length is 15 residues. The ends were cut back, 0 bases at V and 5 bases at J, with 14 bases in the middle. DNA of the CDR3: TGTGCCAGCAGCTTGGGCGTGCGCGGGATGGAGACCCAGTACTTC. As protein: CASSLGVRGMETQYF.

This clonotype was detected a few times. V and J are TRBV7-9 and TRBJ1-1, with no clear D. Germline values: CDR1 SEHNR, CDR2 FQNEAQ (reference sequence). This CDR3 spans 15 amino acids. V was cut by 8 bases and J by 3 bases, with 19 bases left in between. The CDR3 is CASRSARQAYTEAFF. CDR3 nucleotides: TGTGCCAGCCGCTCGGCGCGGCAGGCATACACTGAAGCTTTCTTT.